Following are 12 T cell receptor beta chains from one sample sequenced in a study of T cell changes during pregnancy in multiple sclerosis. Here immunoSEQ multiplex PCR was the method, and the copy in TCRdb shows in-frame clones only, minus some. The sample includes roughly 38,000 clones, more than 75% seen only once; the top ten take around 7.3%. The source was CD8+ T cells from peripheral blood mononuclear cells, collected in the third trimester of pregnancy. The origin of the receptors is a female donor with multiple sclerosis, enrolled in a pregnancy study.

The V call is TRBV9, the J call TRBJ2-7; maybe TRBD1 (5 bases). The CDR3 totals 14 residues. Germline loops: CDR1 SGDLS, CDR2 YYNGEE. The ends were cut back, 0 bases at V and 2 bases at J, with 9 bases in the middle. This chain's CDR3 is CASSVDRFPYEQYF. The CDR3 nucleotides are TGTGCCAGCAGCGTAGACAGGTTCCCCTACGAGCAGTACTTC.

V usage is TRBV27 and J usage is TRBJ2-7; TRBD1 is a possible D gene (5 bases). Germline assignment: CDR1 MNHEY and CDR2 SMNVEV (reference sequence). V was trimmed by 6 bases and J by 6 bases, leaving 15 bases between them. The CDR3 is 13 residues long. CDR3 amino acids: CASSHRWSGEQYF. The CDR3 DNA reads TGTGCCAGCAGCCACAGGTGGTCGGGCGAGCAGTACTTC.

CDR3 amino acids: CASSYNLEGSNEKLFF. CDR3 nucleotides: TGTGCCAGCAGTTACAACCTGGAGGGGAGCAATGAAAAACTGTTTTTT. V usage is TRBV6-5 and J usage is TRBJ1-4, with D possibly TRBD1 on 5 matching bases. V lost 2 bases and J lost 5, with 15 bases in between. Germline V gene lookup returns CDR1 MNHEY and CDR2 SVGAGI. CDR3 length equals 16 residues.

The gene calls are TRBV2 and TRBJ2-3, with a tentative D call TRBD2 (5 bases). Trimming pared 6 bases from V and 1 base from J, leaving 14 bases between. The CDR3 sequence is 15 residues long. CDR1 SNHLY and CDR2 FYNNEI come from the germline V gene. In DNA form, the CDR3 reads TGTGCCAGCAGAGGGAATAGCGCCCGCACAGATACGCAGTATTTT. Translation gives CASRGNSARTDTQYF. The full variable domain, rest sourced from reference TRBV2 and TRBJ2-3, is EPEVTQTPSHQVTQMGQEVILRCVPISNHLYFYWYRQILGQKVEFLVSFYNNEISEKSEIFDDQFSVERPDGSNFTLKIRSTKLEDSAMYFCASRGNSARTDTQYFGPGTRLTVL.

The chain has TRBV2 and TRBJ2-1, with TRBD2 as a possible D gene (7 bases). The CDR3 totals 16 residues. V was trimmed by 8 bases and J by 6 bases, leaving 23 bases between them. Germline loops: CDR1 SNHLY, CDR2 FYNNEI. The CDR3 DNA reads TGTGCCAGCTTAGGGGAGGGGGATAGGACGGGCAATGAGCAGTTCTTC. This translates into CASLGEGDRTGNEQFF.

The rearrangement uses TRBV2 and TRBJ2-1; 9 nucleotides line up with TRBD1. CDR3 length: 18 amino acids. The trim removed 8 bases at V and 0 bases at J, leaving 14 bases unmatched. The germline CDR1 and CDR2 sequences are SNHLY and FYNNEI. The CDR3 loop reads CASYRDRVRPSSYNEQFF. In DNA form, the CDR3 reads TGTGCCAGCTACCGGGACAGGGTACGTCCCAGCTCCTACAATGAGCAGTTCTTC.

The chain employs TRBV5-1 and TRBJ1-2; unclear D gene. Germline V lookup: CDR1 SGHRS, CDR2 YFSETQ. The CDR3 is 15 residues long. V lost 4 bases and J 7 bases, leaving 20 bases between the germline ends. The CDR3 loop reads CASSPLSGMNPGYTF. The CDR3, as DNA: TGCGCCAGCAGCCCCCTCTCGGGAATGAACCCTGGCTACACCTTC.

The J gene is TRBJ1-4, the V gene TRBV5-6; no definite D call. CDR3 length: 12 amino acids. The V gene lost 1 base and the J gene lost 6 bases, with 4 bases spanning the gap. Per germline, CDR1 SGHDT and CDR2 YYEEEE. The CDR3 loop is CASSLSDEKLFF. The CDR3 nucleotides read TGTGCCAGCAGCTTGTCAGATGAAAAACTGTTTTTT.

Only one count was recorded for this clone. The chain couples TRBV9 to TRBJ1-1; 8 bases align to TRBD1. This CDR3 has 14 amino acids. After removal of 3 bases from V and 4 bases from J, the junction contained 5 bases not matched to a gene. In germline, CDR1 is SGDLS, CDR2 YYNGEE. CDR3: CASSATGVFTEAFF. CDR3 coding DNA: TGTGCCAGCAGCGCGACAGGGGTTTTCACTGAAGCTTTCTTT.

The chain employs TRBV28 and TRBJ2-1; D call uncertain. V dropped 3 bases and J dropped 12 bases, with 21 bases sitting between them. The CDR3 contains 15 residues. CDR1 is MDHEN and CDR2 is SYDVKM in the germline V gene. The CDR3 reads CASSFEGTIGPGQFF. CDR3 in DNA: TGTGCCAGCAGTTTTGAAGGTACAATTGGCCCGGGGCAGTTCTTC.

CDR3 sequence: CASSFGGGADTQYF. The CDR3 DNA reads TGTGCCAGCAGCTTTGGCGGGGGGGCAGATACGCAGTATTTT. The chain combines TRBV7-8 with TRBJ2-3, with 9 bases fitting TRBD2. Germline CDR1 is SGHVS and CDR2 is FQNEAQ. The CDR3 extends over 14 amino acids. Trimming at V came to 3 bases and at J to 4 bases, leaving 2 bases not matched to a gene.

This sequence joins TRBV28 and TRBJ1-6; TRBD1 aligns across 11 bases. CDR3 size: 15 residues. After removal of 7 bases from V and 9 bases from J, the junction contained 8 bases not matched to a gene. The germline V gene has CDR1 MDHEN and CDR2 SYDVKM. The CDR3 DNA sequence: TGTGCCAGCAACACCGCCGGGACAGGGGGTTCACCCCTCCACTTT. This codes for CASNTAGTGGSPLHF.